This is a list of T cell receptor beta chains from one sample in a study of post-analysis software for immune sequencing data. TCRdb passed the PCR reads through MiXCR, listing each CDR3 protein once. This table has 150,000 to 200,000 distinct CDR3 sequences, approximately 30% appearing once. Sequencing was carried out using blood. These receptors originate from a girl aged 10 to 17 with multiple sclerosis. Both conserved end residues are part of each CDR3. A D gene is named only where the DNA matches it firmly. Part of the rows lack a size; the others show once, few, many or a class for expanded clones.

clone size,V gene,D gene,J gene,CDR3 protein,CDR3 DNA
few,TRBV5-1,-,TRBJ2-3,CASSDSGDSTDTQYF,TGCGCCAGCAGCGACAGTGGGGACAGCACAGATACGCAGTATTTT
-,TRBV11-2,-,TRBJ2-5,CASSLDFQGQETQYF,TGTGCCAGCAGCTTAGATTTCCAGGGTCAAGAGACCCAGTACTTC
many,TRBV28,TRBD1,TRBJ2-7,CASNIDRGRNEQYF,TGTGCCAGCAACATAGACAGGGGGCGGAACGAGCAGTACTTC
-,TRBV19,-,TRBJ2-7,CASSGGFNTYEQYF,TGTGCCAGTAGTGGGGGGTTTAATACCTACGAGCAGTACTTC
many,TRBV25-1,-,TRBJ2-7,CASSEYPGYEQYF,TGTGCCAGCAGTGAATATCCAGGCTACGAGCAGTACTTC
-,TRBV15,-,TRBJ1-1,CATSRDGIAGNTEAFF,TGTGCCACCAGCAGAGATGGAATCGCAGGGAACACTGAAGCTTTCTTT
-,TRBV12-3/TRBV12-4,-,TRBJ2-3,CASSLAAGDTQYF,TGTGCCAGCAGTTTAGCGGCCGGGGATACGCAGTATTTT
many,TRBV12-3/TRBV12-4,-,TRBJ2-3,CATGDSTDTQYF,TGTGCCACCGGGGACAGCACAGATACGCAGTATTTT
few,TRBV27,-,TRBJ1-5,CASSSRIQGYQPQHF,TGTGCCAGCAGCTCCCGGATCCAGGGTTACCAACCCCAGCATTTT
-,TRBV6-1,-,TRBJ2-1,CASSEFQLGASNEQFF,TGTGCCAGCAGTGAATTTCAGCTGGGGGCGAGCAATGAGCAGTTCTTC
many,TRBV2,TRBD1,TRBJ2-1,CASRGDRINEQFF,TGTGCCAGCAGAGGGGACAGGATCAATGAGCAGTTCTTC
-,TRBV12-3/TRBV12-4,-,TRBJ1-2,CASSPRANYGYTF,TGTGCCAGCAGTCCCCGGGCTAACTATGGCTACACCTTC
many,TRBV7-2,-,TRBJ2-1,CASSFLWAPSYNEQFF,TGTGCCAGCAGCTTCTTATGGGCCCCCTCCTACAATGAGCAGTTCTTC
few,TRBV7-9,TRBD1,TRBJ2-3,CASSLDSQGQSPQYF,TGTGCCAGCAGCTTAGATTCCCAGGGACAGTCGCCGCAGTATTTT
many,TRBV7-2,TRBD2,TRBJ2-7,CASSLWRGDYEQYF,TGTGCCAGCAGCTTATGGCGGGGGGACTACGAGCAGTACTTC
many,TRBV20-1,TRBD2,TRBJ2-7,CSATRTSGFSYEQYF,TGCAGTGCTACCCGGACTAGCGGGTTCTCCTACGAGCAGTACTTC
few,TRBV7-8,-,TRBJ1-5,CASSLGQFLNQPQHF,TGTGCCAGCAGCCTAGGACAGTTCCTCAATCAGCCCCAGCATTTT
many,TRBV7-3,-,TRBJ1-1,CASSLKGRDTEAFF,TGTGCCAGCAGCTTAAAAGGGAGGGACACTGAAGCTTTCTTT
many,TRBV5-1,-,TRBJ2-6,CASSSGRLWDGANVLTF,TGCGCCAGCAGCTCGGGACGCCTCTGGGATGGGGCCAACGTCCTGACTTTC
-,TRBV7-2,-,TRBJ1-2,CASSLLRGLDGYTF,TGTGCCAGCAGCTTATTAAGGGGTTTGGATGGCTACACCTTC
few,TRBV7-7,TRBD2,TRBJ2-1,CASSYSGRAEDEQFF,TGTGCTAGCAGCTATAGCGGGAGGGCCGAAGATGAGCAGTTCTTC
few,TRBV7-2,-,TRBJ2-5,CASSYRQETQYF,TGTGCCAGCAGCTACCGACAAGAGACCCAGTACTTC
once,TRBV7-3,-,TRBJ1-1,CASSLTPRGGSMNTEAFF,TGTGCCAGCAGCTTAACTCCCCGGGGAGGGTCTATGAACACTGAAGCTTTCTTT
many,TRBV12-3/TRBV12-4,TRBD2,TRBJ2-1,CASSFLAGNEQFF,TGTGCCAGCAGTTTCCTAGCGGGAAATGAGCAGTTCTTC
-,TRBV14,-,TRBJ2-5,CASSQPGPSRETQYF,TGTGCCAGCAGCCAACCGGGACCTAGCCGAGAGACCCAGTACTTC
-,TRBV12-3/TRBV12-4,-,TRBJ1-1,CASKKTVMNTEAFF,TGTGCCAGCAAAAAAACAGTCATGAACACTGAAGCTTTCTTT
-,TRBV4-1,-,TRBJ1-1,CANSQVPGSNTEAFF,TGCGCCAACAGCCAAGTCCCAGGATCGAACACTGAAGCTTTCTTT
-,TRBV12-3/TRBV12-4,TRBD2,TRBJ2-5,CASSMSGSDTGELYF,TGTGCCAGCAGCATGAGCGGGAGTGACACCGGGGAGCTGTACTTC
many,TRBV4-1,TRBD1,TRBJ2-7,CASSQGGTAVAYEQYF,TGCGCCAGCAGCCAAGGGGGGACAGCCGTCGCTTACGAGCAGTACTTC
few,TRBV25-1,TRBD1,TRBJ2-6,CASSGQGTSNVLTF,TGTGCCAGCAGTGGACAGGGGACGTCCAACGTCCTGACTTTC
few,TRBV20-1,-,TRBJ1-1,CSATDNRDTEAFF,TGCAGTGCTACCGACAACAGGGACACTGAAGCTTTCTTT
-,TRBV20-1,-,TRBJ1-5,CSARGGSNQPQHF,TGCAGTGCTAGAGGGGGTAGCAATCAGCCCCAGCATTTT
-,TRBV14,-,TRBJ2-1,CASSQDNYNEQFF,TGTGCCAGCAGCCAAGACAACTACAATGAGCAGTTCTTC
many,TRBV20-1,TRBD2,TRBJ2-7,CSASPGTSVYEQYF,TGCAGTGCTAGTCCCGGGACTAGCGTCTACGAGCAGTACTTC
-,TRBV25-1,-,TRBJ1-1,CASSLQGWNTEAFF,TGTGCCAGCAGTCTACAGGGTTGGAACACTGAAGCTTTCTTT
few,TRBV30,-,TRBJ1-1,CAWSGRTEAFF,TGTGCCTGGAGTGGACGGACTGAAGCTTTCTTT
once,TRBV29-1,-,TRBJ1-1,CSVESRYTEVFF,TGCAGCGTTGAGAGTAGATACACTGAAGTTTTCTTT
many,TRBV20-1,-,TRBJ1-2,CSASPRNGYTF,TGCAGTGCTTCCCCCAGGAACGGCTACACCTTC
many,TRBV14,-,TRBJ1-5,CANCGGRLRNQPQHF,TGTGCCAACTGTGGGGGACGCTTAAGGAATCAGCCCCAGCATTTT
many,TRBV5-1,-,TRBJ2-1,CASSSGTTSYNEQFF,TGCGCCAGCAGCTCAGGGACCACCTCCTACAATGAGCAGTTCTTC
-,TRBV6-5,-,TRBJ1-2,CASSSVYGYTF,TGTGCCAGCAGCAGTGTCTATGGCTACACCTTC
-,TRBV4-2,-,TRBJ2-2,CASSQELAETGELFF,TGTGCCAGCAGCCAAGAACTAGCTGAGACCGGGGAGCTGTTTTTT
many,TRBV4-2,TRBD2,TRBJ2-7,CASSVQLAEYYEQYF,TGTGCCAGCAGCGTCCAACTAGCGGAGTACTACGAGCAGTACTTC
-,TRBV12-5,-,TRBJ1-1,CASGLVWEASMNTEAFF,TGTGCTAGTGGTTTGGTATGGGAAGCCTCCATGAACACTGAAGCTTTCTTT
-,TRBV29-1,TRBD1,TRBJ2-1,CSVAGTVYNEQFF,TGCAGCGTTGCCGGGACAGTTTACAATGAGCAGTTCTTC
few,TRBV10-2,-,TRBJ2-2,CASRTWFVPGELFF,TGCGCCAGCCGCACCTGGTTTGTACCAGGGGAGCTGTTTTTT
few,TRBV16,-,TRBJ2-1,CASSQSTSGYEQFF,TGTGCCAGCAGCCAATCTACTAGTGGGTATGAGCAGTTCTTC
many,TRBV29-1,-,TRBJ2-5,CSVDLGRPQETQYF,TGCAGCGTTGATTTGGGGCGTCCGCAAGAGACCCAGTACTTC
many,TRBV7-9,-,TRBJ2-5,CASSLVYIRERSDQETQYF,TGTGCCAGCAGCTTAGTGTATATCCGCGAGAGATCCGATCAAGAGACCCAGTACTTC
few,TRBV7-2,TRBD2,TRBJ2-1,CASLPTPGLGTNEQFF,TGTGCCAGCCTGCCAACCCCGGGACTAGGGACTAATGAGCAGTTCTTC
many,TRBV11-2,TRBD1,TRBJ2-6,CASNDRGSSAGANVLTF,TGTGCCAGCAACGACAGGGGAAGTTCGGCTGGGGCCAACGTCCTGACTTTC
many,TRBV20-1,TRBD2,TRBJ2-7,CSARAAGGRNEQYF,TGCAGTGCTAGGGCAGCGGGAGGGAGGAACGAGCAGTACTTC
many,TRBV28,-,TRBJ1-2,CASRLGPSPGGYTF,TGTGCCAGCAGACTGGGCCCTTCCCCGGGTGGCTACACCTTC